Below are 4 T cell receptor beta chains sequenced from a single sample in a study of Graves' ophthalmopathy and Graves' hyperthyroidism. Researchers took RNA transcripts and amplified TCR beta CDR3 regions from them. Second-round multiplex PCR followed a first-round RT-PCR using HTBI primers. Via MiXCR, TCRdb re-called the multiplex PCR reads, giving one row per CDR3 protein. The table includes approximately 380,000 distinct CDR3 sequences, under 25% detected once. The sequenced material came from peripheral blood. The receptors shown here come from a woman aged 18 to 35 with stable Graves' hyperthyroidism.

This clonotype was seen at least ten times. The J gene is TRBJ1-6, the V gene TRBV6-5, with D possibly matching TRBD1 (6 bases). Between the trimmed V and J ends, which lost 0 bases and 14 bases, there was a span of 17 bases. The germline V gene has CDR1 MNHEY and CDR2 SVGAGI. The CDR3 length is 15 residues. In DNA form, the CDR3 reads TGTGCCAGCAGTTACTCGAGTGAAGGGGGAAGGGCCCTCCACTTT. It translates to CASSYSSEGGRALHF.

This clonotype was counted ten times or more. The genes are TRBV7-9 and TRBJ1-1; no reliable D call. The CDR3 runs to 14 residues. Germline V gives CDR1 SEHNR, CDR2 FQNEAQ (reference sequence). With 6 bases removed from V and 0 bases from J, the gap between germline ends came to 11 bases. The CDR3: CASRLAGVNTEAFF. The DNA of the CDR3 is TGTGCCAGCAGGCTTGCCGGGGTGAACACTGAAGCTTTCTTT.

This clonotype was picked up a small number of times. The chain recombines TRBV5-1 with TRBJ2-7; 7 positions match TRBD1. The V and J ends lost 0 bases and 4 bases, in that order; junction bases with no gene match: 13. The CDR3 is made up of 17 amino acids. Per germline, CDR1 SGHRS and CDR2 YFSETQ. In DNA, the CDR3 is TGCGCCAGCAGCTTGGCTCACTCCGAGACAGGGTGGTACGAGCAGTACTTC. As protein: CASSLAHSETGWYEQYF.

This clonotype was seen at least ten times. The chain recombines TRBV10-3 with TRBJ2-7; D uncertain. This CDR3 contains 14 residues. CDR1 ENHRY and CDR2 SYGVKD come from the germline V gene. V gave up 10 bases and J gave up 2 bases, with 18 bases separating them. CDR3 protein: CATEPRGETYEQYF. CDR3 coding DNA: TGTGCCACCGAGCCTCGTGGGGAAACCTACGAGCAGTACTTC.